The following is a TCR beta chain sequence with its context. Its antigen is not known. The data were produced by immunoSEQ multiplex PCR, yet TCRdb's version contains in-frame clones alone and is incomplete. The sample holds about 130,000 clones; 80% to 95% are singletons and the top ten take approximately 3.4%. The data belong to a study of T cell responses to AZD1222 COVID-19 vaccine. On the study more broadly: Pooled samples include second doses given at about 4 or 12 weeks. The study, taken as a whole, reports: Just five or six AZD1222 recipients tested seropositive at baseline. Mostly white British, mostly female donors; authors suggested clonal diversity may be underestimated. As reported, nearly half of all spike-specific TCRs target variant regions that are unmutated.

V dropped 1 base and J dropped 8 bases, with 11 bases sitting between them. Germline lookup yields CDR1 SEHNR and CDR2 FQNEAQ (reference sequence). This CDR3 is 13 amino acids long. The sample in question was peripheral blood, obtained on day 0 of AZD1222 vaccination. The clonotype was recovered from an adult in good health. This chain connects TRBV7-9 to TRBJ1-2; D is undetermined. DNA for the CDR3: TGTGCCAGCAGCTTAGGGGGTGGAGAAGGCTACACCTTC. Its protein product is CASSLGGGEGYTF.